This passage covers 9 T cell receptor beta chains from one sample sequenced in a study of long-term antiretroviral therapy in people with HIV. The assay, immunoSEQ v3.0, was run at survey level. The protocol was immunoSEQ multiplex PCR, while the TCRdb copy is restricted to in-frame clones and leaves out a portion. The sample holds roughly 37,000 clones, 80% seen once. The material was unsorted PBMCs, obtained 3.4 years after starting antiretroviral therapy. Every receptor here comes from a man in his thirties or forties with HIV.

The chain carries TRBV5-1 and TRBJ2-1; tentatively, D is TRBD2 (5 bases). Germline CDR1 and CDR2: SGHRS and YFSETQ. V lost 0 bases to trimming and J lost 9 bases, with 13 bases between them. The CDR3 runs 14 residues. CDR3 bases: TGCGCCAGCAGCTTGGGGGCGAGGGATGGTGAGCAGTTCTTC. As protein: CASSLGARDGEQFF.

CDR3 in DNA: TGTGCCAGCAGTTCCGGGGACAGGGACACCGGGGAGCTGTTTTTT. It is translated as CASSSGDRDTGELFF. This chain links TRBV28 with TRBJ2-2; 9 nucleotides align to TRBD1. The junction had 3 bases not matched to a gene; V was cut back by 4 bases and J by 3 bases. This CDR3 region has 15 residues. Germline values: CDR1 MDHEN, CDR2 SYDVKM.

The chain recombines TRBV7-2 with TRBJ2-7; a possible D gene is TRBD2 (5 bases). V was trimmed by 0 bases and J by 5 bases, leaving 14 bases between them. Germline V gene data show CDR1 as SGHTA and CDR2 as FQGNSA. This CDR3 region has 15 residues. CDR3 residues: CASSLAVGSIDEQYF. CDR3 DNA sequence: TGTGCCAGCAGCTTAGCGGTAGGGAGTATCGACGAGCAGTACTTC.

The chain carries TRBV28 and TRBJ2-7; 8 nucleotides agree with TRBD1. Trimming took 6 bases from V and 7 from J; bases not matched to a gene: 5. CDR3 length equals 12 residues. Germline values: CDR1 MDHEN, CDR2 SYDVKM. CDR3: CASRATGGEQYF. The DNA for the CDR3 is TGTGCCAGCAGGGCCACAGGGGGAGAGCAGTACTTC.

The chain links TRBV9 to TRBJ2-5; D might be TRBD1 or TRBD2, each matching 5 bases. The CDR3 contains 16 residues. V lost 4 bases to trimming and J lost 5 bases, with 21 bases between them. The germline V gene encodes CDR1 SGDLS and CDR2 YYNGEE. The CDR3 protein is CASSKSDLGVGETQYF. Written as DNA, the CDR3 is TGTGCCAGCAGCAAAAGCGACCTGGGGGTGGGGGAGACCCAGTACTTC.

The chain combines TRBV19 with TRBJ1-2; 7 bases fit TRBD1. Germline V gene lookup returns CDR1 LNHDA and CDR2 SQIVND (reference sequence). Trimming removed 5 bases from V and 4 bases from J; junction bases left unmatched: 7. This CDR3 has 14 amino acids. CDR3 region: CASSVPGTAYGYTF. For the CDR3, the DNA is TGTGCCAGTAGTGTCCCCGGGACAGCCTATGGCTACACCTTC.

The V call is TRBV7-9, the J call TRBJ2-1; 10 bases are a match to TRBD2. This CDR3 has 15 residues. V lost 6 bases and J lost 9; bases outside the gene matches: 11. CDR1 and CDR2 from the germline V gene are SEHNR and FQNEAQ (reference sequence). The CDR3 sequence is CASSLTSGTYFEQFF. CDR3 in DNA: TGTGCCAGCAGTCTCACTAGCGGGACCTATTTTGAGCAGTTCTTC.

V is TRBV7-2 and J is TRBJ2-3; D perhaps matches TRBD1 (7 bases). CDR1 is SGHTA and CDR2 is FQGNSA in the germline V gene. V was clipped by 5 bases and J by 4 bases, with 16 bases between them. This CDR3 has 15 amino acids. The CDR3 DNA reads as TGTGCCAGCAGCCAGGGGGGATTCGGGGCAGATACGCAGTATTTT. Its protein is CASSQGGFGADTQYF.

Sample share makes this clone medium-sized. The sample has other DNA sequences that encode this CDR3 too. This sequence joins TRBV29-1 and TRBJ2-7, with TRBD1 identical over 10 bases. V shed 2 bases, J shed 3 bases, and the junction held 4 bases outside the gene matches. The germline gives CDR1 SQVTM, CDR2 ANQGSEA. The CDR3 is 14 amino acids. As DNA, the CDR3 is TGCAGCGTTGAAATTGGGGACAGGGGCTACGAGCAGTACTTC. It is translated as CSVEIGDRGYEQYF.